Included here is one T cell receptor (beta chain) sequence, with context. The data were obtained in a study of shared T cell receptors in the human thymus. The assay was immunoSEQ multiplex PCR, and TCRdb's table has in-frame clones only and misses some. The table has roughly 410,000 clones, roughly 94% seen once. J lost 0 bases, V lost 6 bases, and 1 base had no gene match. Per the germline V gene, CDR1 is MRHNA and CDR2 is SNTAGT. The CDR3 has 13 residues. The source is a human donor. This chain links TRBV6-4 with TRBJ1-2, with 7 bases fitting TRBD1. The sequenced sample consisted of thymocytes. This CDR3 reads CASSQGANYGYTF. Written as DNA, the CDR3 is TGTGCCAGCAGCCAGGGGGCTAACTATGGCTACACCTTC.